Sequencing of this TCR beta chain was carried out in a study of T cells expressing NK-cell markers. Findings and caveats of the study: The leading position in the CD3+CD56-NKG2C+ fraction of four donors also went to these clonotypes.

The CDR3 extends over 16 amino acids. Germline V gene sequence: CDR1 SGHKS, CDR2 YYEKEE (reference sequence). As concerns this clonotype: Its cognate antigen is unknown.

Each CDR3 protein gets one entry in TCRdb, which reprocessed the 5' RACE reads and gives no DNA. The repertoire table contains more than 400,000 distinct CDR3 sequences. The rearrangement joins TRBV5-5 to TRBJ2-7; there is no DNA to check the TCRdb D call of TRBD1. The origin of this receptor is a woman aged 18-70 years in good health. What was sequenced was blood T cells: a sorted CD56 or NKG2C T cell subset, CD4+ or CD8+ T cells, or bulk PBMC T cells (not recorded which). The CDR3 is CASSLAQGGGNYEQYF. Supplemented by reference TRBV5-5 and TRBJ2-7, the full variable domain reads DAGVTQSPTHLIKTRGQQVTLRCSPISGHKSVSWYQQVLGQGPQFIFQYYEKEERGRGNFPDRFSARQFPNYSSELNVNALLLGDSALYLCASSLAQGGGNYEQYFGPGTRLTVT.